This entry lists 27 T cell receptor beta chains sequenced from one sample in a study of blood T cells in healthy people across ages. Alongside a J-beta primer mix, a sample-barcoded 5' primer served in a second PCR lasting about 6 to 11 cycles. MiXCR, applied by TCRdb to the 5' RACE reads, yields one record per CDR3 protein. This sample has about 1,400,000 distinct CDR3 sequences, with around 42% found just once. The specimen was blood. These receptors were obtained from a woman between 18 and 30 years old in good health.

The chain combines TRBV11-2 with TRBJ2-7, with 10 bases matching TRBD2. CDR1 is SGHAT and CDR2 is FQNNGV in the germline V gene. The CDR3 totals 16 residues. The V and J ends lost 5 bases and 5 bases, in that order; junction bases with no gene match: 12. CDR3 DNA: TGTGCCAGCAGCCCCCGGGGAGCGGGAGGGATCCACGAGCAGTACTTC. This sequence encodes CASSPRGAGGIHEQYF.

This clonotype was detected ten times or more. The chain joins TRBV12-3 or TRBV12-4 to TRBJ2-1; 12 nucleotides agree with TRBD2. The CDR3 spans 15 residues. After removal of 5 bases from V and 7 bases from J, the junction contained 6 bases not matched to a gene. The CDR3 reads CASSRGLAGGNEQFF. CDR3 in DNA: TGTGCCAGCAGTAGGGGGCTAGCGGGAGGGAATGAGCAGTTCTTC.

This clonotype showed up many times. The chain links TRBV4-2 to TRBJ2-7, with D maybe TRBD1 (5 bases). Trimming removed 1 base from V and 1 base from J, with 11 bases in between. The CDR3 totals 15 residues. Germline CDR1 and CDR2: LGHNA and YNFKEQ. The CDR3 DNA is TGTGCCAGCAGCCAAGGGACACAGGAGTCCTACGAGCAGTACTTC. Its translation is CASSQGTQESYEQYF.

The chain carries TRBV7-2 and TRBJ2-1; the match to TRBD2 covers 9 bases. This CDR3 has 14 residues. Germline assignment: CDR1 SGHTA and CDR2 FQGNSA. The V gene end was trimmed by 8 bases and the J gene end by 6 bases; junction bases not matched to a gene: 8. CDR3 DNA: TGTGCCAGCGGCGGGGCGGGAGGGGGCAATGAGCAGTTCTTC. This gives the protein CASGGAGGGNEQFF.

This clonotype appeared a single time. V usage is TRBV20-1 and J usage is TRBJ2-3; 8 bases match TRBD1. The V segment lost 1 base and the J segment 0 bases; nucleotides outside the gene matches: 6. Germline V gene lookup returns CDR1 DFQATT and CDR2 SNEGSKA (reference sequence). This CDR3 has 16 amino acids. The CDR3 bases are TGCAGTGCTAGAGGTCCGGGACAGGCTAGCACAGATACGCAGTATTTT. Translated, it gives CSARGPGQASTDTQYF.

J is TRBJ2-5 and V is TRBV5-5; D unresolved. The J call may be incorrect, as the DNA end agrees better with TRBJ2-7. The CDR3 is made up of 15 amino acids. CDR1 SGHKS and CDR2 YYEKEE come from the germline V gene (reference sequence). The CDR3, as DNA: TGTGCCAGCAGCTCTGAAGCGTTCCTCTCCTACGAGCAGTACTTC. Its translation is CASSSEAFLSYEQYF.

This clonotype was counted at least ten times. This chain joins TRBV12-3 or TRBV12-4 and TRBJ1-5; 7 positions match TRBD1. This CDR3 is 14 amino acids long. V lost 5 bases and J lost 3; bases outside the gene matches: 4. The CDR3 nucleotides read TGTGCCAGCAGTCCCGGGACAGACAATCAGCCCCAGCATTTT. Translation gives CASSPGTDNQPQHF.

This clonotype was found a few times. The DNA for the CDR3 is TGCAGCGTTCTGACTAGCGGGAGGGCTGAGACCCAGTACTTC. This gives the protein CSVLTSGRAETQYF. The V call is TRBV29-1, the J call TRBJ2-5; 14 bases match TRBD2. V trimming: 5 bases; J trimming: 5 bases; junction bases outside the gene matches: 4. The CDR3 is made up of 14 amino acids. Germline V gene data show CDR1 as SQVTM and CDR2 as ANQGSEA.

The chain links TRBV9 to TRBJ2-2; the D gene is possibly TRBD2 (6 bases). CDR3 length: 13 residues. Germline V lookup: CDR1 SGDLS, CDR2 YYNGEE. V was cut by 4 bases and J by 7 bases, with 11 bases left in between. The CDR3 region has the DNA TGTGCCAGCAGCTCATGGGGGGACGGGGAGCTGTTTTTT. Protein product: CASSSWGDGELFF.

Notes on this clonotype: A read error is possible here, since a much larger clone lies one base away. J is TRBJ2-7 and V is TRBV3-1; D is uncertain. CDR3 length: 12 amino acids. Germline CDR1 is LGHDT and CDR2 is YNNKEL (reference sequence). CDR3 loop: CASSQGRYERYF. In DNA form, the CDR3 reads TGTGCCAGCAGCCAAGGACGCTACGAGCGGTACTTC.

This clonotype was seen more than once but under ten times. The rearrangement links TRBV2 to TRBJ2-2; weak D call: TRBD2 (6 bases). Germline V gives CDR1 SNHLY, CDR2 FYNNEI. The CDR3 runs 14 residues. V lost 7 bases to trimming and J lost 0 bases, with 9 bases between them. The CDR3 coding sequence is TGTGCCAGCATTGGAGGGCCGAACACCGGGGAGCTGTTTTTT. It translates to CASIGGPNTGELFF.

In its sample, this clonotype was seen a few times. The rearrangement links TRBV20-1 to TRBJ2-3; 8 positions agree with TRBD2. The CDR3 runs to 15 residues. V gave up 5 bases and J gave up 6 bases; unmatched junction bases: 13. The V gene's germline CDR1 is DFQATT and CDR2 SNEGSKA (reference sequence). CDR3 in amino acids: CSAHRGGPRADTQYF. CDR3 coding DNA: TGCAGTGCTCACCGGGGGGGACCTCGGGCCGATACGCAGTATTTT.

Here the CDR3 reads CASSFPTGRPYYGYTF. Written as DNA, the CDR3 is TGTGCCAGCAGCTTCCCCACAGGGCGCCCCTACTATGGCTACACCTTC. The chain uses TRBV7-9 and TRBJ1-2; TRBD1 might be the D (6 bases). Looked up from germline, CDR1 is SEHNR and CDR2 is FQNEAQ (reference sequence). The V and J ends lost 3 bases and 3 bases respectively, with 17 bases between them. This CDR3 has 16 amino acids.

The rearrangement joins TRBV7-8 to TRBJ2-5, with 8 bases aligning to TRBD2. The CDR3 loop spans 15 amino acids. Germline-derived CDR1 and CDR2 are SGHVS and FQNEAQ. Unmatched junction bases numbered 12, after V lost 7 bases and J lost 5 bases. CDR3 nucleotide sequence: TGTGCCAGCAACCGTGATAATAGCGGGGTGGAGACCCAGTACTTC. This gives the protein CASNRDNSGVETQYF.

The chain carries TRBV2 and TRBJ2-4; perhaps TRBD2 as D (5 bases). The J call may be mistaken, given a closer DNA end match to TRBJ2-7. CDR3 size: 14 residues. Germline assignment: CDR1 SNHLY and CDR2 FYNNEI. Here the CDR3 reads CASSDWAAPYEQYF. Written as DNA, the CDR3 is TGTGCCAGTTCGGACTGGGCGGCTCCTTACGAGCAGTACTTC.

This chain uses TRBV6-5 with TRBJ1-5; D remains ambiguous. From germline, CDR1 is MNHEY and CDR2 SVGAGI. This CDR3 has 17 amino acids. V gave up 0 bases and J gave up 1 base, with 13 bases separating them. The CDR3 region is CASSYSPTGRSNQPQHF. The DNA for the CDR3 is TGTGCCAGCAGTTACTCCCCTACCGGAAGGAGCAATCAGCCCCAGCATTTT.

This clonotype came up once. The V gene is TRBV20-1, the J gene TRBJ2-5; 11 bases align to TRBD2. The assigned J gene may be wrong: the sequence end matches TRBJ2-7 better. Germline-derived CDR1 and CDR2 are DFQATT and SNEGSKA (reference sequence). This CDR3 comprises 15 residues. The CDR3 region is CSASDSGRANYEQYF. For the CDR3, the DNA is TGCAGTGCTAGCGATAGCGGGAGGGCCAACTACGAGCAGTACTTC.

This chain uses TRBV28 with TRBJ2-2; 8 nucleotides agree with TRBD1. The germline V gene has CDR1 MDHEN and CDR2 SYDVKM. The CDR3 runs to 16 residues. V trimming: 0 bases; J trimming: 1 base; junction bases outside the gene matches: 1. CDR3 in amino acids: CASSLWGQENTGELFF. Here the CDR3 DNA reads TGTGCCAGCAGTTTATGGGGACAGGAGAACACCGGGGAGCTGTTTTTT.

The V gene is TRBV29-1, the J gene TRBJ2-1; TRBD2 agrees at 8 bases. The V gene's germline CDR1 is SQVTM and CDR2 ANQGSEA. Trimming removed 1 base from V and 6 bases from J; junction bases left unmatched: 5. CDR3 length: 14 amino acids. CDR3 DNA: TGCAGCGTTGAAGGGCGAGCGGGAGTCAATGAGCAGTTCTTC. It translates to CSVEGRAGVNEQFF.

This clonotype turned up a few times. J is TRBJ1-2 and V is TRBV3-1, with a tentative D call TRBD1 (6 bases). Trimming removed 5 bases from V and 10 bases from J, with 17 bases in between. Germline V gives CDR1 LGHDT, CDR2 YNNKEL (reference sequence). The CDR3 has 13 amino acids. The CDR3 coding sequence is TGTGCCAGCAGCGCTAAGACAGGTCGGGACTACACCTTC. Protein product: CASSAKTGRDYTF. The full variable domain, rest sourced from reference TRBV3-1 and TRBJ1-2, is DTAVSQTPKYLVTQMGNDKSIKCEQNLGHDTMYWYKQDSKKFLKIMFSYNNKELIINETVPNRFSPKSPDKAHLNLHINSLELGDSAVYFCASSAKTGRDYTFGSGTRLTVV.

This clonotype was counted only a few times. This chain uses TRBV6-5 with TRBJ2-3, with D perhaps being TRBD1 or TRBD2 (5 bases each). The CDR3 contains 15 residues. Per the germline V gene, CDR1 is MNHEY and CDR2 is SVGAGI. The V gene lost 8 bases and the J gene lost 0 bases, with 15 bases spanning the gap. CDR3 sequence (DNA): TGTGCCAGCGCAATCCGGGACGCAAGCACAGATACGCAGTATTTT. Its protein is CASAIRDASTDTQYF.

This clonotype was found a few times. V usage is TRBV27 and J usage is TRBJ2-5, with 8 nucleotides matching TRBD1. Germline-derived CDR1 and CDR2 are MNHEY and SMNVEV (reference sequence). The CDR3 has 12 residues. V was clipped by 5 bases and J by 7 bases; unmatched bases: 3. The CDR3 DNA reads as TGTGCCAGCAGTATAGGGACAGGGACCCAGTACTTC. Amino acids: CASSIGTGTQYF.

The gene calls are TRBV11-2 and TRBJ2-1; TRBD2 agrees at 7 bases. Trimming removed 5 bases from V and 5 bases from J; junction bases left unmatched: 6. The CDR3 has 14 amino acids. In germline, CDR1 is SGHAT, CDR2 FQNNGV. The CDR3 here is CASSGASGDNEQFF. The CDR3 nucleotides read TGTGCCAGCAGCGGGGCTAGCGGAGACAATGAGCAGTTCTTC.

This sequence joins TRBV20-1 and TRBJ1-1, with TRBD1 matching 8 bases. J gave up 7 bases and V 3 bases, and 7 bases lay outside the gene matches. The CDR3 runs 13 residues. CDR1 DFQATT and CDR2 SNEGSKA come from the germline V gene (reference sequence). The CDR3 loop is CSARWWGQDEAFF. CDR3 bases: TGCAGTGCTAGGTGGTGGGGACAGGATGAAGCTTTCTTT.

V is TRBV3-1 and J is TRBJ2-1; D call uncertain. Per the germline V gene, CDR1 is LGHDT and CDR2 is YNNKEL (reference sequence). This CDR3 contains 13 residues. Trimming took 1 base from V and 15 from J, leaving 16 bases between them. The CDR3 nucleotides are TGTGCCAGCAGCCAAGGAGAGATTCCCGAGTGGTTCTTC. Protein sequence: CASSQGEIPEWFF.

This clonotype was observed a handful of times. The rearrangement uses TRBV3-1 and TRBJ2-1, with 11 positions matching TRBD2. Looked up from germline, CDR1 is LGHDT and CDR2 is YNNKEL (reference sequence). J lost 5 bases, V lost 0 bases, and 3 bases had no gene match. This CDR3 spans 16 amino acids. In nucleotides, the CDR3 is TGTGCCAGCAGCCAAGATCAGGGACTAGCGGACAATGAGCAGTTCTTC. It encodes CASSQDQGLADNEQFF.

This chain links TRBV20-1 with TRBJ1-5; D gene uncertain. V lost 6 bases, J lost 3 bases, and 15 bases lay in between. This CDR3 has 14 amino acids. Germline assignment: CDR1 DFQATT and CDR2 SNEGSKA (reference sequence). The CDR3 sequence: CSALNPGTNQPQHF. The CDR3 DNA follows: TGCAGTGCCTTAAATCCGGGTACCAATCAGCCCCAGCATTTT.